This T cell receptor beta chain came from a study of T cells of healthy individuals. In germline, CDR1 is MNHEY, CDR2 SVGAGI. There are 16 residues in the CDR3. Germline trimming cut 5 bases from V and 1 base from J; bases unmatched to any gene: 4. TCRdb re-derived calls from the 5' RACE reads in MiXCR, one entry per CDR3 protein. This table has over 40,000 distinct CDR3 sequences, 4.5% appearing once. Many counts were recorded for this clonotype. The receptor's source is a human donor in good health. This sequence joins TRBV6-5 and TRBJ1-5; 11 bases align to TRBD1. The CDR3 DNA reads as TGTGCCAGCAGTCCCCGGGACAGGGGGAGCAATCAGCCCCAGCATTTT. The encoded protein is CASSPRDRGSNQPQHF.